This T cell receptor (beta chain) originates from a study of T cell responses to AZD1222 COVID-19 vaccine. About the study: Second-dose recipients at about 4 or about 12 weeks were treated as one pooled group. Broader study findings: The donors showed a predominance of white British ancestry and of females, with possible underestimation of clonal diversity. Reports indicate that nearly half of spike-specific TCRs are directed at unmutated variant regions.

Measured with immunoSEQ multiplex PCR; TCRdb has only the in-frame clones, and not every one. The data contain tens of thousands of clones, around 88% of them singletons. Worth noting for this clone: The antigen remains undetermined.

Germline V gene data show CDR1 as SGDLS and CDR2 as YYNGEE. The CDR3 has 13 amino acids. V gave up 2 bases and J gave up 7 bases, with 12 bases separating them. This TCR was recovered from an adult in good health. V usage is TRBV9 and J usage is TRBJ1-1; perhaps TRBD1 as D (5 bases). Material: peripheral blood, obtained on day 0 of AZD1222 vaccination. The DNA of the CDR3 is TGTGCCAGCAGCGTGCCCGGGAGGGGTGAAGCTTTCTTT. Its protein product is CASSVPGRGEAFF.